This TCR beta chain derives from a study of cytotoxic CD8 clonotypes in ibrutinib-treated CLL. As for the study in general: 11 relapsed/refractory, over 14 treatment-naive; 17 IGHV unmutated.

General study findings and limits: Clonality was elevated at ibrutinib response and had returned toward baseline at progression. Under treatment, the uncommon public clonotypes either contracted or remained stable.

The planned depth of sequencing spanned 1 in 200,000 to 1 in 1 million T cells. Profiled with immunoSEQ multiplex PCR; TCRdb holds only in-frame clones, not every one. Of approximately 97,000 clones listed, approximately 77% are singletons. The V gene's germline CDR1 is MNHEY and CDR2 SVGAGI. CDR3 size: 15 residues. The junction had 2 bases not matched to a gene; V was cut back by 0 bases and J by 4 bases. Of note for this clone: Its antigen is as yet unknown.

The material was PBMCs, obtained after 24 months of ibrutinib treatment. This chain uses TRBV6-5 with TRBJ1-3; TRBD1 matches 8 bases. The TCR originated in a human donor with chronic lymphocytic leukemia. The chain's CDR3 is CASSYSGTGGNTIYF. Here the CDR3 DNA reads TGTGCCAGCAGTTACTCCGGGACAGGAGGAAACACCATATATTTT.